A selection of T cell receptor beta chains follows, all from one sample in a study of T-cell reconstitution after alpha-beta-depleted transplantation in children. TCRdb re-called the PCR reads through MiXCR, storing one row per CDR3 protein. The sample records around 400,000 distinct CDR3 sequences, 20% being singletons. The sample here was PBMCs from the stem cell graft donor, taken from the stem cell graft. These receptors came from a human donor who donated a stem cell graft to a child with acute myeloid leukemia. The CDR3 runs from the conserved cysteine through the conserved F or W. The D gene is left open where the match is weak. Clone size is not always given. Where it is, it says once, few, many or a class for expanded clones.

d_gene: -; j_gene: TRBJ2-6; v_gene: TRBV15; abundance: many; CDR3nt: TGTGCCACCGGGAGGGACAGGTTCGTCTCTGGGGCCAACGTCCTGACTTTC; CDR3aa: CATGRDRFVSGANVLTF
d_gene: TRBD2; j_gene: TRBJ2-7; v_gene: TRBV7-3; abundance: -; CDR3nt: TGTGCCAGCAGCTTAAGGGCTAGCGGGAGGGCCCGGAATTACGAGCAGTACTTC; CDR3aa: CASSLRASGRARNYEQYF
d_gene: -; j_gene: TRBJ2-1; v_gene: TRBV9; abundance: -; CDR3nt: TGTGCCAGCAGCGTTCCTACAGGGAGTTCACCCCAGTTCTTC; CDR3aa: CASSVPTGSSPQFF
d_gene: TRBD1; j_gene: TRBJ1-2; v_gene: TRBV12-3/TRBV12-4; abundance: few; CDR3nt: TGTGCCAGCAGCCCCACGAGGACAGGGAAGGAAAACTATGGCTACACCTTC; CDR3aa: CASSPTRTGKENYGYTF
d_gene: TRBD2; j_gene: TRBJ2-3; v_gene: TRBV2; abundance: -; CDR3nt: TGTGCCAGCAGTGAAGCGGGAAGCGGGAGGGCCCAGTCCACAGATACGCAGTATTTT; CDR3aa: CASSEAGSGRAQSTDTQYF
d_gene: TRBD2; j_gene: TRBJ2-1; v_gene: TRBV2; abundance: -; CDR3nt: TGTGCCAGCAGTGGAACTAGCGCAGATGAGCAGTTCTTC; CDR3aa: CASSGTSADEQFF
d_gene: TRBD1; j_gene: TRBJ2-7; v_gene: TRBV20-1; abundance: many; CDR3nt: TGCAGTGCTAGATGGGACAGTTCCTACGAGCAGTACTTC; CDR3aa: CSARWDSSYEQYF
d_gene: TRBD2; j_gene: TRBJ2-5; v_gene: TRBV7-2; abundance: -; CDR3nt: TGTGCCAGCAGCTATGGGACTAGCGCGGAGACCCAGTACTTC; CDR3aa: CASSYGTSAETQYF
d_gene: -; j_gene: TRBJ2-5; v_gene: TRBV5-1; abundance: -; CDR3nt: TGCGCCAGCAGCTTGGCCACCCGGGACTTAGAGACCCAGTACTTC; CDR3aa: CASSLATRDLETQYF
d_gene: TRBD1; j_gene: TRBJ2-5; v_gene: TRBV28; abundance: -; CDR3nt: TGTGCCAACACCACCGGGACAGGGTTGGAGACCCAGTACTTC; CDR3aa: CANTTGTGLETQYF
d_gene: -; j_gene: TRBJ1-1; v_gene: TRBV28; abundance: -; CDR3nt: TGTGCCAGCACCTCCCATGGGGGCGGATACACTGAAGCTTTCTTT; CDR3aa: CASTSHGGGYTEAFF
d_gene: TRBD2; j_gene: TRBJ2-7; v_gene: TRBV27; abundance: -; CDR3nt: TGTGCCAGCAGTTTAACGGGACTAGCGGGTTCCTACGAGCAGTACTTC; CDR3aa: CASSLTGLAGSYEQYF
d_gene: -; j_gene: TRBJ2-5; v_gene: TRBV3-1; abundance: -; CDR3nt: TGTGCCAGCAGCCAATCTGGAGAGACCCAGTACTTC; CDR3aa: CASSQSGETQYF
d_gene: TRBD1; j_gene: TRBJ1-1; v_gene: TRBV5-6; abundance: -; CDR3nt: TGTGCCAGCAGCTTGTGGGACAGGGAGAACACTGAAGCTTTCTTT; CDR3aa: CASSLWDRENTEAFF
d_gene: -; j_gene: TRBJ2-7; v_gene: TRBV5-1; abundance: -; CDR3nt: TGCGCCAGCAGGGTGGACGGAGTTTACGAGCAGTACTTC; CDR3aa: CASRVDGVYEQYF
d_gene: TRBD2; j_gene: TRBJ2-7; v_gene: TRBV7-2; abundance: few; CDR3nt: TGTGCCAGCAGTCACGGGAGGCTCACCTACGAGCAGTACTTC; CDR3aa: CASSHGRLTYEQYF
d_gene: TRBD2; j_gene: TRBJ2-7; v_gene: TRBV7-6; abundance: -; CDR3nt: TGTGCCAGCAGCACCGGGACTAGCGGGACGAGCTACGAGCAGTACTTC; CDR3aa: CASSTGTSGTSYEQYF
d_gene: -; j_gene: TRBJ1-2; v_gene: TRBV20-1; abundance: -; CDR3nt: TGCAGTGCTAGAGGGGTGGAAGGGGGTGGCTACACCTTC; CDR3aa: CSARGVEGGGYTF
d_gene: -; j_gene: TRBJ2-3; v_gene: TRBV25-1; abundance: -; CDR3nt: TGTGCCAGCAGTGAATATGGAGGGGGCAGGACTAGCACAGATACGCAGTATTTT; CDR3aa: CASSEYGGGRTSTDTQYF
d_gene: TRBD2; j_gene: TRBJ2-1; v_gene: TRBV27; abundance: -; CDR3nt: TGTGCCACCGGGGGGGGTCACAATGAGCAGTTCTTC; CDR3aa: CATGGGHNEQFF
d_gene: TRBD2; j_gene: TRBJ2-3; v_gene: TRBV20-1; abundance: -; CDR3nt: TGCAGTGCTAGAGACCCGACTAGCGGGATAACAGATACGCAGTATTTT; CDR3aa: CSARDPTSGITDTQYF
d_gene: -; j_gene: TRBJ2-6; v_gene: TRBV3-1; abundance: -; CDR3nt: TGTGCCAGCAGCCAGAACTCTGGGGCCAACGTCCTGACTTTC; CDR3aa: CASSQNSGANVLTF
d_gene: -; j_gene: TRBJ1-1; v_gene: TRBV7-1; abundance: once; CDR3nt: TGTGCCAGCAGCGTCCCCGCTGGAGCTTTCTTT; CDR3aa: CASSVPAGAFF
d_gene: -; j_gene: TRBJ2-5; v_gene: TRBV4-3; abundance: -; CDR3nt: TGCGCCAGCCTTAACCTCGCTGTCCAGGCCGACCAAGAGACCCAGTACTTC; CDR3aa: CASLNLAVQADQETQYF
d_gene: -; j_gene: TRBJ1-1; v_gene: TRBV6-1; abundance: few; CDR3nt: TGTGCCAGCAGTGGACCCGGAAGGTTCACTGAAGCTTTCTTT; CDR3aa: CASSGPGRFTEAFF
d_gene: TRBD1; j_gene: TRBJ1-4; v_gene: TRBV25-1; abundance: -; CDR3nt: TGTGCCAGCAGTGAAAGCCAGGGGGCTGAAAAACTGTTTTTT; CDR3aa: CASSESQGAEKLFF
d_gene: TRBD1; j_gene: TRBJ1-1; v_gene: TRBV4-1; abundance: -; CDR3nt: TGCGCCAGCAGCCAAACCGGGACAGGGAACACTGAAGCTTTCTTT; CDR3aa: CASSQTGTGNTEAFF
d_gene: -; j_gene: TRBJ2-5; v_gene: TRBV12-3/TRBV12-4; abundance: few; CDR3nt: TGTGCCAGCAGGAGGGACTTTTTGTACCAAGAGACCCAGTACTTC; CDR3aa: CASRRDFLYQETQYF
d_gene: TRBD1; j_gene: TRBJ2-2; v_gene: TRBV5-1; abundance: few; CDR3nt: TGCGCCAGCAGCTTCGGACAGGCGAGTAACACCGGGGAGCTGTTTTTT; CDR3aa: CASSFGQASNTGELFF
d_gene: TRBD1; j_gene: TRBJ1-1; v_gene: TRBV20-1; abundance: many; CDR3nt: TGCAGTGCTATCTACAGGGGGATGGGCACTGAAGCTTTCTTT; CDR3aa: CSAIYRGMGTEAFF
d_gene: TRBD1; j_gene: TRBJ1-5; v_gene: TRBV29-1; abundance: many; CDR3nt: TGCAGCGTTGGGGACAGGGGCAATCAGCCCCAGCATTTT; CDR3aa: CSVGDRGNQPQHF
d_gene: -; j_gene: TRBJ2-2; v_gene: TRBV3-1; abundance: -; CDR3nt: TGTGCCAGCAGCCGCCCCGGGGGAGAGAACACCGGGGAGCTGTTTTTT; CDR3aa: CASSRPGGENTGELFF
d_gene: -; j_gene: TRBJ1-2; v_gene: TRBV4-3; abundance: -; CDR3nt: TGCGCCAGCAGCCAAGATTTCGGCTATGGCTACACCTTC; CDR3aa: CASSQDFGYGYTF
d_gene: -; j_gene: TRBJ1-2; v_gene: TRBV12-3/TRBV12-4; abundance: many; CDR3nt: TGTGCCAGCAACCCGGACGGACTGGGCTATGGCTACACCTTC; CDR3aa: CASNPDGLGYGYTF
d_gene: TRBD2; j_gene: TRBJ2-1; v_gene: TRBV10-3; abundance: many; CDR3nt: TGTGCCAGCGGACTAGCGGGTTGGGAGAACAATGAGCAGTTCTTC; CDR3aa: CASGLAGWENNEQFF
d_gene: TRBD1; j_gene: TRBJ2-1; v_gene: TRBV24-1; abundance: many; CDR3nt: TGTGCCACCAGTGACCCCACAGGGGGCTCATCCTACAATGAGCAGTTCTTC; CDR3aa: CATSDPTGGSSYNEQFF
d_gene: TRBD1; j_gene: TRBJ1-3; v_gene: TRBV29-1; abundance: -; CDR3nt: TGCAGCGTTGAAGAAGTGGGACAGTCTGGAAACACCATATATTTT; CDR3aa: CSVEEVGQSGNTIYF
d_gene: -; j_gene: TRBJ2-3; v_gene: TRBV20-1; abundance: -; CDR3nt: TGCAGTGCCGGGGACAAGCGTCGCACAGATACGCAGTATTTT; CDR3aa: CSAGDKRRTDTQYF
d_gene: TRBD2; j_gene: TRBJ2-1; v_gene: TRBV20-1; abundance: many; CDR3nt: TGCAGTGCTCCTCTACTAGCGGACAATGAGCAGTTCTTC; CDR3aa: CSAPLLADNEQFF
d_gene: -; j_gene: TRBJ2-2; v_gene: TRBV11-3; abundance: -; CDR3nt: TGTGCCAGCAGCTTAGATCCCACCCCCGCCGGGGAGCTGTTTTTT; CDR3aa: CASSLDPTPAGELFF